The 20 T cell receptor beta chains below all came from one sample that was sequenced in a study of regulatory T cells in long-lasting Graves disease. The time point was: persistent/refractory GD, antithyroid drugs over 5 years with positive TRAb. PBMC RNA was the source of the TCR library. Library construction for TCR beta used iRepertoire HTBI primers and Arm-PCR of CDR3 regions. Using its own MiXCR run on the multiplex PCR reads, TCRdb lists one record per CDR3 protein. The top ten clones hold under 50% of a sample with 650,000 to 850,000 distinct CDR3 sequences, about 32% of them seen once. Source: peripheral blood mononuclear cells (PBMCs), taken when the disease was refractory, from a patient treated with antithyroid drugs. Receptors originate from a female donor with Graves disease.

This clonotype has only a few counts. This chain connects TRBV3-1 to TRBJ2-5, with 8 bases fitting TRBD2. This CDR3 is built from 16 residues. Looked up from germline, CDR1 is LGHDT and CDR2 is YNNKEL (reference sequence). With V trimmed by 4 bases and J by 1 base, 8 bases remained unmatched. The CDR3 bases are TGTGCCAGCAGCCCATTATGGGCGGGGGGCCAAGAGACCCAGTACTTC. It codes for CASSPLWAGGQETQYF.

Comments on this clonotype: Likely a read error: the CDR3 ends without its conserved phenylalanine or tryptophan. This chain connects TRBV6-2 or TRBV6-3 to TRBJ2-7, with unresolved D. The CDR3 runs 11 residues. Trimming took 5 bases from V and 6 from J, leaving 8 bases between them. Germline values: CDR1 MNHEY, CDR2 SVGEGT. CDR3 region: CASSVRGEQYL. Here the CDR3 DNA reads TGTGCCAGCAGTGTACGAGGCGAGCAGTACCTC.

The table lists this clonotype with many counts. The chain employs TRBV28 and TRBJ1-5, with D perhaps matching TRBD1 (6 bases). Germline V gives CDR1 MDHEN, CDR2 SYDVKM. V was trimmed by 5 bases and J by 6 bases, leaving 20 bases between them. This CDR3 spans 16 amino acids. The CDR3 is CASSIPQGRSGQPQHF. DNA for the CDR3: TGTGCCAGCAGTATTCCACAGGGAAGATCGGGTCAGCCCCAGCATTTT.

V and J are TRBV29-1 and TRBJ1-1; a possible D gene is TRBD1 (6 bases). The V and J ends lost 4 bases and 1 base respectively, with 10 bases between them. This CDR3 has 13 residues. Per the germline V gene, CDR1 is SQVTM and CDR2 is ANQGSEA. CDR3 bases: TGCAGCGTTGTAAACAGGGAGAACACTGAAGCTTTCTTT. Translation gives CSVVNRENTEAFF.

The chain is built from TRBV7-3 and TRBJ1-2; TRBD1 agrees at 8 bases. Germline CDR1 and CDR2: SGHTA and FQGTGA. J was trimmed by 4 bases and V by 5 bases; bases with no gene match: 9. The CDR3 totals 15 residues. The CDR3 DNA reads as TGTGCCAGCAGCCCTGGCAGGGGGCAACTCTATGGCTACACCTTC. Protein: CASSPGRGQLYGYTF.

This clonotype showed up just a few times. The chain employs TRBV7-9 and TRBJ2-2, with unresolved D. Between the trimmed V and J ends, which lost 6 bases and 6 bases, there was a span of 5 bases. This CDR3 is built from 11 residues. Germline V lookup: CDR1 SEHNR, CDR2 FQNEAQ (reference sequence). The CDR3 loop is CASSKPGELFF. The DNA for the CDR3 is TGTGCCAGCAGTAAGCCCGGGGAGCTGTTTTTT.

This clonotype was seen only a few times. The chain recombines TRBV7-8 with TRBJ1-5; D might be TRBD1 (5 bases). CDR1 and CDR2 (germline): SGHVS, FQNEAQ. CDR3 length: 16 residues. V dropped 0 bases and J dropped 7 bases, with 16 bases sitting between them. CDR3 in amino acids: CASSLALRQTGQPQHF. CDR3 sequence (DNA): TGTGCCAGCAGCTTAGCGCTCCGACAGACGGGGCAGCCCCAGCATTTT.

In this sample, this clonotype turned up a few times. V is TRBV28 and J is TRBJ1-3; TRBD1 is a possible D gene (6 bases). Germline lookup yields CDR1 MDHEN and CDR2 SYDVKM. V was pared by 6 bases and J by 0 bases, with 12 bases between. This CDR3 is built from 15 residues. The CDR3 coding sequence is TGTGCCAGCAGGTTAGACAGGACCTCTGGAAACACCATATATTTT. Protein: CASRLDRTSGNTIYF.

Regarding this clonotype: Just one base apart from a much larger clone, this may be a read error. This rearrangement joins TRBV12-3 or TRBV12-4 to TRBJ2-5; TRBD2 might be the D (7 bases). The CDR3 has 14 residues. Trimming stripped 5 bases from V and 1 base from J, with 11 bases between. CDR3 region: CASSARGPQETQYF. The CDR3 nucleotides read TGTGCCAGCAGTGCGCGGGGGCCCCAAGAGACCCAGTACTTC.

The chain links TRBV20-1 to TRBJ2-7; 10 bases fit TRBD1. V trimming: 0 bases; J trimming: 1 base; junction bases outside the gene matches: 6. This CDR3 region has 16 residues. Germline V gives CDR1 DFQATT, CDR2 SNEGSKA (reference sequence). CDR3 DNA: TGCAGTGCTAGAGAGGACAGGGGGGCATCGTCCTACGAGCAGTACTTC. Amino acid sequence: CSAREDRGASSYEQYF.

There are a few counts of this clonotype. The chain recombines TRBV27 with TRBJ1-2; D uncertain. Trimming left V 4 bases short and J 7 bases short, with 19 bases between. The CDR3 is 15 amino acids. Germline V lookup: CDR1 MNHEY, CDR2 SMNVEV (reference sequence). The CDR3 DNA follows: TGTGCCAGCAGTTCCCCCCGGACCTCGGCCAGTGGCTACACCTTC. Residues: CASSSPRTSASGYTF.

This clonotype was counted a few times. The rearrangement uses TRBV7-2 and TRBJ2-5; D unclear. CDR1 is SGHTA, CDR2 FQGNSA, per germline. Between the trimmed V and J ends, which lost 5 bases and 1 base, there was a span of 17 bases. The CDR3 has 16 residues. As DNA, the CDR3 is TGTGCCAGCAGCGACTGGTCCAGCCGAACCCAAGAGACCCAGTACTTC. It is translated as CASSDWSSRTQETQYF.

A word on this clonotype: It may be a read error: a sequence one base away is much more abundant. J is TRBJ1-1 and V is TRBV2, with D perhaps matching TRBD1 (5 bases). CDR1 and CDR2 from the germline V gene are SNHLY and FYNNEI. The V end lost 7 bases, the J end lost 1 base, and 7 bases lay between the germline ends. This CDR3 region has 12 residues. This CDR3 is CASTDKNTEAFF. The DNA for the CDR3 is TGTGCCAGCACGGACAAGAACACTGAAGCTTTCTTT.

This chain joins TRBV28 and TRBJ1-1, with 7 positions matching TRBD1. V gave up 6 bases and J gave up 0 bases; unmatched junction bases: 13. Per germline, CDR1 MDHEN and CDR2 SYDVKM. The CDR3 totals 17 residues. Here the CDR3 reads CASSLTGSKSLNTEAFF. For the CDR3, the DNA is TGTGCCAGCAGCCTGACAGGGTCAAAAAGCTTGAACACTGAAGCTTTCTTT.

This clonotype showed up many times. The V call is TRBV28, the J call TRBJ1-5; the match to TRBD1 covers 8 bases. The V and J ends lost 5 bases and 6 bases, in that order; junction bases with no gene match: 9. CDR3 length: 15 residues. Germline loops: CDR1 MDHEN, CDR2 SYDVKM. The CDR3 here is CASSTRTGSGQPQHF. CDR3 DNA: TGTGCCAGCAGTACCAGGACAGGGTCCGGTCAGCCCCAGCATTTT.

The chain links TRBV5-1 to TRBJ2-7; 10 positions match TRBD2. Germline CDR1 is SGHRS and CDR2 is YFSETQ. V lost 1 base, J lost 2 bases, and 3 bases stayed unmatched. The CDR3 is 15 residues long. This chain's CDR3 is CASSLRSGRTYEQYF. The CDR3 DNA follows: TGCGCCAGCAGCTTGCGTAGCGGGAGGACCTACGAGCAGTACTTC.

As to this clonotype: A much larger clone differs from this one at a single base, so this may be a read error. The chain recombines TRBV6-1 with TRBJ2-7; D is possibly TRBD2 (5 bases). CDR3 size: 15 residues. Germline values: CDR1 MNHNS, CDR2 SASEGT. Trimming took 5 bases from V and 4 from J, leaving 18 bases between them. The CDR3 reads CASSLRTGPTYEQYF. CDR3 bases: TGTGCCAGCAGTCTCAGGACTGGCCCTACTTACGAGCAGTACTTC.

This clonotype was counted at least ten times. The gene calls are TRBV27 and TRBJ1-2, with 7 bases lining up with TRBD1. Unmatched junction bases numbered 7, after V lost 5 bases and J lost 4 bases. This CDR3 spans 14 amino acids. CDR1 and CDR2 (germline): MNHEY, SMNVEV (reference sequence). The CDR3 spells CASSSWDRPYGYTF. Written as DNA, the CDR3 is TGTGCCAGCAGTAGCTGGGACAGACCCTATGGCTACACCTTC.

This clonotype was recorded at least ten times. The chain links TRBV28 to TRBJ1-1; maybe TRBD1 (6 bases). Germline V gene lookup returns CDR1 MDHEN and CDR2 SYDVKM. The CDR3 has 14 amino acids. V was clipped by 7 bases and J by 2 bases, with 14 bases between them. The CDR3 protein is CASTPADRNTEAFF. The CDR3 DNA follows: TGTGCCAGCACCCCGGCGGACAGAAACACTGAAGCTTTCTTT.

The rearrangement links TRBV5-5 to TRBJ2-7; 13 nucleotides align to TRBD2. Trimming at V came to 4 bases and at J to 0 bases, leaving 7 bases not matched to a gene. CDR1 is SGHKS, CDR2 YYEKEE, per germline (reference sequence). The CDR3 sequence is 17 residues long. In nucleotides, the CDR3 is TGTGCCAGCAGCCAACGGACTAGCGGGAGTCACTCCTACGAGCAGTACTTC. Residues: CASSQRTSGSHSYEQYF.